This section outlines one T cell receptor beta chain sequence together with its context. Antigen unknown. V lost 5 bases and J 5 bases, leaving 10 bases between the germline ends. CDR1 is MNHEY and CDR2 is SVGAGI in the germline V gene. The CDR3 consists of 13 residues. Each of the donors was a healthy bone marrow donor. 13 Jbeta primers and 60 Vbeta primers were used for the PCR. Only in-frame clones appear in the TCRdb table, and some are missing; sequencing was by immunoSEQ multiplex PCR. The table lists some 150,000 clones, 55% to 75% of them singletons. These data are taken from a study of cytomegalovirus exposure and HLA in healthy donors. Whole-study results and caveats: It was assumed in the presence/absence analyses that sequencing depth was roughly uniform across donors. Serostatus for CMV was the only available immune exposure information.

Sequencing used PBMCs. The V call is TRBV6-5, the J call TRBJ2-1; unclear D gene. The receptor's source is a woman aged 60-75 years in good health and CMV-seropositive. The CDR3 sequence is CASSPTANNEQFF. CDR3 bases: TGTGCCAGCAGTCCAACAGCTAACAATGAGCAGTTCTTC.